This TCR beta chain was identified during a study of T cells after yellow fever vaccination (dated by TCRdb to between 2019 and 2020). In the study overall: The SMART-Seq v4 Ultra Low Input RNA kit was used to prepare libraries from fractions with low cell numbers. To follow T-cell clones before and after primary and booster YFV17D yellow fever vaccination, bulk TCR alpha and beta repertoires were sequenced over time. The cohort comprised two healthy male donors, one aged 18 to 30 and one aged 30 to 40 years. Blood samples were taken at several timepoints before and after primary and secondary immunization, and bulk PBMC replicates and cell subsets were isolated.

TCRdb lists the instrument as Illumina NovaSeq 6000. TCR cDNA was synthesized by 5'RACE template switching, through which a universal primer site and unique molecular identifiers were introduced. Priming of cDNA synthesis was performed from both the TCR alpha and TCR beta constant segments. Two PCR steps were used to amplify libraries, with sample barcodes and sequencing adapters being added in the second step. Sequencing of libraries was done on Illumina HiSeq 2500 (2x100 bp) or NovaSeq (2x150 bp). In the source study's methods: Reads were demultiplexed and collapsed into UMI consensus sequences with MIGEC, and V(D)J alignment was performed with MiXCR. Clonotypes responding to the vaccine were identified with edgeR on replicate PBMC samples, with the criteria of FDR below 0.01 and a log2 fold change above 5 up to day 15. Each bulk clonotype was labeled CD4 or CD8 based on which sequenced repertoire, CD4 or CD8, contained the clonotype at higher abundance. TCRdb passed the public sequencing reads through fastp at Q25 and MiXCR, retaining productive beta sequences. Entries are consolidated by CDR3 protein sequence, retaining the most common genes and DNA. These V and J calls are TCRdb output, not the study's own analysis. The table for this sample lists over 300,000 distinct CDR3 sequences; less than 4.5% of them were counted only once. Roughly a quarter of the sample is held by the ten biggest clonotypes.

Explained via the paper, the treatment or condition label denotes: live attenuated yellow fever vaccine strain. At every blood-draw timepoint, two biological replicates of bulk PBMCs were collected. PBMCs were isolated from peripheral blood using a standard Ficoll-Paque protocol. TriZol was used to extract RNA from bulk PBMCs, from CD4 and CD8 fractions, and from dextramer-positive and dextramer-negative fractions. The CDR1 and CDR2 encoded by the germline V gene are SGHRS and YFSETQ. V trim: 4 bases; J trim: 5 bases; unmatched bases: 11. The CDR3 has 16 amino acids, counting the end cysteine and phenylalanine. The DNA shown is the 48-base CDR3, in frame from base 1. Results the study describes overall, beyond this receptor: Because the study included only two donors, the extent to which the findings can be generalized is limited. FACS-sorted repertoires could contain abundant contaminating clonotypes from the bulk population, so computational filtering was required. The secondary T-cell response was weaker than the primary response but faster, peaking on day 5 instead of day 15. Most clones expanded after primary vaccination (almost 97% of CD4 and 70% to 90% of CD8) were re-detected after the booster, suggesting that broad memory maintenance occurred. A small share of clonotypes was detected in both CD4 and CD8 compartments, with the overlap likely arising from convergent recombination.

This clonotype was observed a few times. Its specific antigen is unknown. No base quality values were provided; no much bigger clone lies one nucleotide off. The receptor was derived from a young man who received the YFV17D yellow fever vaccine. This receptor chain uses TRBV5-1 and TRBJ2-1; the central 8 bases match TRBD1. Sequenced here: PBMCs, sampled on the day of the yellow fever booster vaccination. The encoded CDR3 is CASSGGQGGSHNEQFF. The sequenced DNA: TGCGCCAGCAGCGGAGGACAGGGTGGCAGCCACAATGAGCAGTTCTTC.